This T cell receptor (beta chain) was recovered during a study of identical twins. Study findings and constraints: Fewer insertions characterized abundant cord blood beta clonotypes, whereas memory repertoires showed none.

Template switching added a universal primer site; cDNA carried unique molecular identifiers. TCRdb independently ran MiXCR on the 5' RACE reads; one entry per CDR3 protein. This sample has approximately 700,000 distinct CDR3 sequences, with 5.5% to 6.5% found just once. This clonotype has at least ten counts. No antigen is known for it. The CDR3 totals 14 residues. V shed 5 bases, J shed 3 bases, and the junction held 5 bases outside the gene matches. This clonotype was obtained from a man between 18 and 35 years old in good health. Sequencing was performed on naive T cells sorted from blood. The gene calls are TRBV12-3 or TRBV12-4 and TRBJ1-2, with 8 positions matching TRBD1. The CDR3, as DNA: TGTGCCAGCAGTCACAGGGGGTTCGACTATGGCTACACCTTC. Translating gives CASSHRGFDYGYTF.